Described below is a single T cell receptor (beta chain) sequence and its context. This sample was taken from a study of blood T cell repertoires in COVID-19. Sequencing used immunoSEQ multiplex PCR; TCRdb keeps in-frame clones, though not all of them. Seen here are about 240,000 clones, roughly 76% observed once, and the top ten hold 6.5% to 9.5%. J gave up 8 bases and V 3 bases, and 12 bases lay outside the gene matches. This CDR3 region has 16 residues. Germline values: CDR1 SGDLS, CDR2 YYNGEE. The chain couples TRBV9 to TRBJ2-1, with 9 bases that match TRBD2. Specimen: peripheral blood. The receptor was derived from a woman of 80 years or more with COVID-19, enrolled during active disease. CDR3 protein: CASSASRSGSGYEQFF. The CDR3 nucleotides read TGTGCCAGCAGCGCTTCTCGTAGCGGGAGTGGGTATGAGCAGTTCTTC.